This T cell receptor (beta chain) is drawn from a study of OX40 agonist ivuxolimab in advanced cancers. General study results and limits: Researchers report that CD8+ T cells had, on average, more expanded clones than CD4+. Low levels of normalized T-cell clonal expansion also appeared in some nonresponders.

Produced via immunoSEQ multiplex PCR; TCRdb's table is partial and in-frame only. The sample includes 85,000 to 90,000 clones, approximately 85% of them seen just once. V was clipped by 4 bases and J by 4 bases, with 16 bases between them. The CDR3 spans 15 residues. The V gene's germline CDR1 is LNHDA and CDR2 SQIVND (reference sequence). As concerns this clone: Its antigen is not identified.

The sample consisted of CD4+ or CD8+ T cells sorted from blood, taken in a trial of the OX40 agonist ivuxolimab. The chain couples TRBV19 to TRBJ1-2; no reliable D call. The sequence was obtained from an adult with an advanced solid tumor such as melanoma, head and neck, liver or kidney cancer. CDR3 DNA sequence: TGTGCCAGTAGTAGCTTACAGAACCTAATCTATGGCTACACCTTC. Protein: CASSSLQNLIYGYTF.